This T cell receptor beta chain was recovered during a study of blood T cells in healthy people across ages. Every donor contributed roughly 10 milliliters of peripheral blood by blood draw. Overall study results and limits: There were more naive CD4+ cells and higher diversity in long-lived donors than in aged donors. As age increased, TCR beta diversity per million T cells fell in a roughly linear fashion. With naive T cell percentage, TCR beta diversity showed a strong correlation.

Sample-barcoded 5' priming and a J-beta primer mix drove a second PCR of roughly 6 to 12 cycles. TCRdb reprocessed the 5' RACE reads with MiXCR, giving one entry per CDR3 protein. Of 1.5 million to 2 million distinct CDR3 sequences in the sample, roughly a third are singletons; the top ten hold over 9%. On this clonotype: Its antigen is not known.

Germline V gene data show CDR1 as SNHLY and CDR2 as FYNNEI. V was clipped by 4 bases and J by 2 bases, with 10 bases between them. The CDR3 length is 14 residues. V usage is TRBV2 and J usage is TRBJ2-3; D might be TRBD2 (6 bases). Specimen: blood. The receptor's source is a woman under 40 in good health. The CDR3 region is CASSGGTHTDTQYF. For the CDR3, the DNA is TGTGCCAGCAGTGGCGGGACTCACACAGATACGCAGTATTTT.